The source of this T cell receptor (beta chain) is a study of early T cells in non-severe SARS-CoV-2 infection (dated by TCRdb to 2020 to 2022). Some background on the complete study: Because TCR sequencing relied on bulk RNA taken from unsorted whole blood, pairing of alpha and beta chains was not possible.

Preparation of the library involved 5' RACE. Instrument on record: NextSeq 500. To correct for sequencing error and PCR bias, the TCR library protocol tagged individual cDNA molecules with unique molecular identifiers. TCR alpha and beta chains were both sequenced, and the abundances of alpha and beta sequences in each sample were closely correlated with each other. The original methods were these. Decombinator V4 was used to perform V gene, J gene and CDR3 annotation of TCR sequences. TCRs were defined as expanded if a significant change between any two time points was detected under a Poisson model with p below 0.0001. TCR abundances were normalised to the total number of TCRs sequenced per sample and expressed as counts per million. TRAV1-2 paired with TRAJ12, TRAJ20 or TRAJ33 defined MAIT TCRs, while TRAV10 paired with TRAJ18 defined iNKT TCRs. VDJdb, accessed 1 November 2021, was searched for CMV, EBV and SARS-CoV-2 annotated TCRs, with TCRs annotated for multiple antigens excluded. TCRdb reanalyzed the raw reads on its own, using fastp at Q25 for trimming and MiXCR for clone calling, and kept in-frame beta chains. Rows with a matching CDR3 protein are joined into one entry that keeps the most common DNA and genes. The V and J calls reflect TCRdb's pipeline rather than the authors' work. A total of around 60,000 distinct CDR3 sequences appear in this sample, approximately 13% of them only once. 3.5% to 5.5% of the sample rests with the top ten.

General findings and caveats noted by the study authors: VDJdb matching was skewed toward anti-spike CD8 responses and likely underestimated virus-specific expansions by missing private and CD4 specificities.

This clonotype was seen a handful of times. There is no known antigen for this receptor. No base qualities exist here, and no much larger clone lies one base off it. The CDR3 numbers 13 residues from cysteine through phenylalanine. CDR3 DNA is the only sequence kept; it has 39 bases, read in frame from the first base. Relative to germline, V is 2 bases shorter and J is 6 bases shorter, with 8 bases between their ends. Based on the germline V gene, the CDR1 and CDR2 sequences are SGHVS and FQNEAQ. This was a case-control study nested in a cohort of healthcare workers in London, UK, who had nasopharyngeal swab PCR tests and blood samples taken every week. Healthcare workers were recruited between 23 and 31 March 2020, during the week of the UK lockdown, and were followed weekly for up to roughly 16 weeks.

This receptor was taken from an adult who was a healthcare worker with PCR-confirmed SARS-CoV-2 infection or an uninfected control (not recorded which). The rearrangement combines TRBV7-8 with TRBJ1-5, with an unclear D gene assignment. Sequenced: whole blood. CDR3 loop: CASSLSRRQPQHF. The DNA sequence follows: TGTGCCAGCAGCTTAAGTAGACGTCAGCCCCAGCATTTT.